A selection of T cell receptor beta chains follows, all from one sample in a study of chemoradiotherapy in HPV16-positive cancers. Data came from immunoSEQ multiplex PCR; TCRdb stores just in-frame clones and leaves some out. Counted here are around 7,400 clones, roughly 70% occurring once; the ten biggest clones make up approximately 16%. The sequencing here drew on tumor tissue, taken from a patient who underwent chemoradiotherapy. The receptor source for this set is a human donor with HPV-associated anogenital cancer. CDR3s include the opening cysteine and the closing phenylalanine or tryptophan. A D gene is named only where the DNA matches it firmly. The listing skips clone size in some rows; elsewhere it reads once, few, many or a size class.

length: 16; V: TRBV27; D: TRBD1; J: TRBJ2-5; size: .; CDR3: CASSSFGQGGQETQYF; DNA: TGTGCCAGCAGTTCCTTTGGACAGGGAGGTCAAGAGACCCAGTACTTC
length: 16; V: TRBV21-1; D: .; J: TRBJ2-7; size: .; CDR3: CASSRGRWGRHYEQYF; DNA: TGTGCCAGCAGCAGGGGCCGGTGGGGCCGCCACTACGAGCAGTACTTC
length: 14; V: TRBV19; D: .; J: TRBJ1-2; size: .; CDR3: CASRKQGSNYGYTF; DNA: TGTGCCAGTAGAAAGCAGGGATCTAACTATGGCTACACCTTC
length: 13; V: TRBV6-5; D: .; J: TRBJ1-1; size: .; CDR3: CASSPQGHTEAFF; DNA: TGTGCCAGCAGCCCTCAGGGCCACACTGAAGCTTTCTTT
length: 13; V: TRBV5-5; D: .; J: TRBJ2-7; size: .; CDR3: CASSLGTAGEQYF; DNA: TGTGCCAGCAGCTTGGGGACAGCCGGAGAGCAGTACTTC
length: 15; V: TRBV13; D: TRBD2; J: TRBJ2-3; size: large; CDR3: CASSVGSGGGDTQYF; DNA: TGTGCCTCCTCGGTTGGTAGCGGGGGAGGGGATACGCAGTATTTT
length: 14; V: TRBV5-1; D: .; J: TRBJ1-1; size: few; CDR3: CASSYAGDNTEAFF; DNA: TGCGCCAGCAGCTATGCAGGGGATAACACTGAAGCTTTCTTT
length: 13; V: TRBV2; D: .; J: TRBJ1-1; size: .; CDR3: CASSESSRAEAFF; DNA: TGTGCCAGCAGTGAATCTAGTAGGGCTGAAGCTTTCTTT
length: 15; V: TRBV5-4; D: .; J: TRBJ1-5; size: .; CDR3: CASSWGTSRDQPQHF; DNA: TGTGCCAGCAGCTGGGGGACATCGCGGGATCAGCCCCAGCATTTT
length: 13; V: TRBV27; D: TRBD2; J: TRBJ2-7; size: .; CDR3: CASRLAGDYEQYF; DNA: TGTGCCAGCAGACTAGCGGGGGACTACGAGCAGTACTTC
length: 16; V: TRBV5-6; D: .; J: TRBJ1-3; size: .; CDR3: CASSFAGLYSGNTIYF; DNA: TGTGCCAGCAGCTTCGCAGGACTGTACTCTGGAAACACCATATATTTT
length: 13; V: TRBV6-6; D: .; J: TRBJ2-7; size: few; CDR3: CASWGAAEYEQYF; DNA: TGTGCCAGTTGGGGTGCAGCTGAGTACGAGCAGTACTTC
length: 15; V: TRBV11-1; D: .; J: TRBJ2-1; size: .; CDR3: CASSYLGAEYNEQFF; DNA: TGTGCCAGCAGCTACCTCGGCGCAGAGTACAATGAGCAGTTCTTC